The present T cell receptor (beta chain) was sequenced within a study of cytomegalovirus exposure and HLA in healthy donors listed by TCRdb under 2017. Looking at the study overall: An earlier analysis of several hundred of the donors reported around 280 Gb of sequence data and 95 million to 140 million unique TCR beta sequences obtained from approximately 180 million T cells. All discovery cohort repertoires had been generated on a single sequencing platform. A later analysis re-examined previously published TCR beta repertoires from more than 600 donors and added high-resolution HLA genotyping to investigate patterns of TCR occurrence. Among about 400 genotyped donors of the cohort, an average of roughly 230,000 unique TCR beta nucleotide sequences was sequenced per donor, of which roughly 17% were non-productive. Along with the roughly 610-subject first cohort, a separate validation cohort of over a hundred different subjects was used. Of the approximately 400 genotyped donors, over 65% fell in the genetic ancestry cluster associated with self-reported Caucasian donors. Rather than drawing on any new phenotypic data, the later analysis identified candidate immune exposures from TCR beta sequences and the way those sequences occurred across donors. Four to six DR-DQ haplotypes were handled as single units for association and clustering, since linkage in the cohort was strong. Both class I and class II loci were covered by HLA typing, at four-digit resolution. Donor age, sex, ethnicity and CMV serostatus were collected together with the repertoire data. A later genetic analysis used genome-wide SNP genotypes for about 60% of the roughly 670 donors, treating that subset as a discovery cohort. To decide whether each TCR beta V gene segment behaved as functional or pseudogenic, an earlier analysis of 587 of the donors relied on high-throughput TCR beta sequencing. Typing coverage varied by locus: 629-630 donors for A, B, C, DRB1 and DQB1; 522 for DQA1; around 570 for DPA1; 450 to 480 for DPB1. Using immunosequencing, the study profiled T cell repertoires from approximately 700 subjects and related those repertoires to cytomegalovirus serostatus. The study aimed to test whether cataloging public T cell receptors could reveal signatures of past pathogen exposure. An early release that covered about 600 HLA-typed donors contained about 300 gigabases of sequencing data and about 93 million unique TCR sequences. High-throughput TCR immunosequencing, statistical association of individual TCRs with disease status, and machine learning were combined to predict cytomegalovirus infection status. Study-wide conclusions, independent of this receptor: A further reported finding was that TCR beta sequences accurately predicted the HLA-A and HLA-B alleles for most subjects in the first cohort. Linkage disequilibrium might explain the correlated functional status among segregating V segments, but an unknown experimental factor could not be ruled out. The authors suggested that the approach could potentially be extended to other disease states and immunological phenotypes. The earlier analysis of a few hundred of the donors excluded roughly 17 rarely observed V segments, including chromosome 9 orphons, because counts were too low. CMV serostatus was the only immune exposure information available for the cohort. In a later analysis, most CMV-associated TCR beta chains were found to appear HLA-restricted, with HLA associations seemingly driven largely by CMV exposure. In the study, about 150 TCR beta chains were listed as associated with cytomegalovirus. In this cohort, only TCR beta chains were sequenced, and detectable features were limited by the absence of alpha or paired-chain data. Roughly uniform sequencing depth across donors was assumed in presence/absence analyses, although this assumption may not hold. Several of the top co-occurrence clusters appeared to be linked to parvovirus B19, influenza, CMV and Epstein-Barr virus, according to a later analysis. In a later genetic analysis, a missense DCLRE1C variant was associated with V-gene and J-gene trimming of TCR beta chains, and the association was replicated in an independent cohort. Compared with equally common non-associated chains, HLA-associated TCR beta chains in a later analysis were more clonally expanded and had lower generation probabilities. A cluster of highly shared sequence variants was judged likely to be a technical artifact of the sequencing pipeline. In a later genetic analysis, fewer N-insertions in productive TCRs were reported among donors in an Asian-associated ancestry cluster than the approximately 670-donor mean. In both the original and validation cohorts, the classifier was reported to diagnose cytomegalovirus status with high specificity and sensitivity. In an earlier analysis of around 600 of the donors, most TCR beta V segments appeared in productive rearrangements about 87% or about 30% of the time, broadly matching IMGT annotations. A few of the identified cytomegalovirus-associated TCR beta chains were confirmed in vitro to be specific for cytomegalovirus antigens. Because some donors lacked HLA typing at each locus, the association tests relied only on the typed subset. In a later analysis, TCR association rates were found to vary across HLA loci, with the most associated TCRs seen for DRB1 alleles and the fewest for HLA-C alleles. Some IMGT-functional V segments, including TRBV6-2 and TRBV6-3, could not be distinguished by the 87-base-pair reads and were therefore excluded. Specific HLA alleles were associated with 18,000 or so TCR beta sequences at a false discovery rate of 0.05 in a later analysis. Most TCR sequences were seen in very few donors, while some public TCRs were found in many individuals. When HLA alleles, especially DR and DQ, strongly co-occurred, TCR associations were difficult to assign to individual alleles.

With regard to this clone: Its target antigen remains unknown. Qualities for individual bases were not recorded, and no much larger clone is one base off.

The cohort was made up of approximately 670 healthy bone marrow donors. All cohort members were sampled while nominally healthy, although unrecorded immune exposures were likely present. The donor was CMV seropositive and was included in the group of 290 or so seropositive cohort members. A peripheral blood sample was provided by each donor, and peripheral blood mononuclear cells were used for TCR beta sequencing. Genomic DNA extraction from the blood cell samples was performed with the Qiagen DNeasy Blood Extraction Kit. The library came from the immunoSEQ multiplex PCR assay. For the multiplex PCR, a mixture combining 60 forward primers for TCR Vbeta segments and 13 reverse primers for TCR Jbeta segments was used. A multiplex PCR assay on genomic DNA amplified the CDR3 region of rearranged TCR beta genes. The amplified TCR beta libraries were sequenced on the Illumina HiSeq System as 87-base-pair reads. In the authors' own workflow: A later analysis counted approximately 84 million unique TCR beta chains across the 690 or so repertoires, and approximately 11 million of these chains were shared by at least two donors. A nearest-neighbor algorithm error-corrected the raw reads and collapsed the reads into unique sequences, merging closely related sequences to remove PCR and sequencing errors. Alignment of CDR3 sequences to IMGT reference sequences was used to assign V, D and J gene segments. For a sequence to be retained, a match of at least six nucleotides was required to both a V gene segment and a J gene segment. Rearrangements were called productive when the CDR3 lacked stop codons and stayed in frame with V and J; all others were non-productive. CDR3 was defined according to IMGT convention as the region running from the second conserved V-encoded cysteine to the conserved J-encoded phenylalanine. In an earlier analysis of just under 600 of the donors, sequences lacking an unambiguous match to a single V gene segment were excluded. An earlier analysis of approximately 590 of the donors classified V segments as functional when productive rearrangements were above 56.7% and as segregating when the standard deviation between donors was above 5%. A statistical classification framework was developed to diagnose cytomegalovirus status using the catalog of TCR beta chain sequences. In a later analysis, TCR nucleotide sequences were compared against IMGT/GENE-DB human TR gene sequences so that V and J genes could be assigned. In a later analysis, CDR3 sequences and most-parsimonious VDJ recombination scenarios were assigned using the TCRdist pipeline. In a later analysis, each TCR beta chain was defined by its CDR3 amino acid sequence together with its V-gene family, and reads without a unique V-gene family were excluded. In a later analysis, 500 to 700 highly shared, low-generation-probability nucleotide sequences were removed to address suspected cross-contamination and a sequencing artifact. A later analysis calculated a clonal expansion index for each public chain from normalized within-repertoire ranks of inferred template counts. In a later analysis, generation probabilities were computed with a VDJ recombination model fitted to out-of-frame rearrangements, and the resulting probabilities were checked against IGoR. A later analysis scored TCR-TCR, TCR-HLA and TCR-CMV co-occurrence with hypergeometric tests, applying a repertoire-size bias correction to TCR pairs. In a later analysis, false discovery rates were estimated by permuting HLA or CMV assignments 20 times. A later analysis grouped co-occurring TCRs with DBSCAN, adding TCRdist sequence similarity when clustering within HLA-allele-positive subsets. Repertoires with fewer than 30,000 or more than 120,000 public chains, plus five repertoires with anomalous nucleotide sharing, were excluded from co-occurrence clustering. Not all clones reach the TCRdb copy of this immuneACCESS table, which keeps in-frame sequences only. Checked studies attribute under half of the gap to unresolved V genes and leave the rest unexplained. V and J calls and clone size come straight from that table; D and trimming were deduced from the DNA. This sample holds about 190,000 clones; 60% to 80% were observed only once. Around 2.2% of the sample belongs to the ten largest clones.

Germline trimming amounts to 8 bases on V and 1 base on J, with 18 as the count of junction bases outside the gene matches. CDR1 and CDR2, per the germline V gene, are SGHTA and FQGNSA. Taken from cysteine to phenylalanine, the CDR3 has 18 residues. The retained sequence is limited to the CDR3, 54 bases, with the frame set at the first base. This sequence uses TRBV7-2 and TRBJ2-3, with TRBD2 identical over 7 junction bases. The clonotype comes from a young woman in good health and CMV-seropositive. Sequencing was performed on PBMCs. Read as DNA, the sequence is TGTGCCAGCTCGATATTAACTGGGAGGGAATTGGGCACAGATACGCAGTATTTT. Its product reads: CASSILTGRELGTDTQYF.